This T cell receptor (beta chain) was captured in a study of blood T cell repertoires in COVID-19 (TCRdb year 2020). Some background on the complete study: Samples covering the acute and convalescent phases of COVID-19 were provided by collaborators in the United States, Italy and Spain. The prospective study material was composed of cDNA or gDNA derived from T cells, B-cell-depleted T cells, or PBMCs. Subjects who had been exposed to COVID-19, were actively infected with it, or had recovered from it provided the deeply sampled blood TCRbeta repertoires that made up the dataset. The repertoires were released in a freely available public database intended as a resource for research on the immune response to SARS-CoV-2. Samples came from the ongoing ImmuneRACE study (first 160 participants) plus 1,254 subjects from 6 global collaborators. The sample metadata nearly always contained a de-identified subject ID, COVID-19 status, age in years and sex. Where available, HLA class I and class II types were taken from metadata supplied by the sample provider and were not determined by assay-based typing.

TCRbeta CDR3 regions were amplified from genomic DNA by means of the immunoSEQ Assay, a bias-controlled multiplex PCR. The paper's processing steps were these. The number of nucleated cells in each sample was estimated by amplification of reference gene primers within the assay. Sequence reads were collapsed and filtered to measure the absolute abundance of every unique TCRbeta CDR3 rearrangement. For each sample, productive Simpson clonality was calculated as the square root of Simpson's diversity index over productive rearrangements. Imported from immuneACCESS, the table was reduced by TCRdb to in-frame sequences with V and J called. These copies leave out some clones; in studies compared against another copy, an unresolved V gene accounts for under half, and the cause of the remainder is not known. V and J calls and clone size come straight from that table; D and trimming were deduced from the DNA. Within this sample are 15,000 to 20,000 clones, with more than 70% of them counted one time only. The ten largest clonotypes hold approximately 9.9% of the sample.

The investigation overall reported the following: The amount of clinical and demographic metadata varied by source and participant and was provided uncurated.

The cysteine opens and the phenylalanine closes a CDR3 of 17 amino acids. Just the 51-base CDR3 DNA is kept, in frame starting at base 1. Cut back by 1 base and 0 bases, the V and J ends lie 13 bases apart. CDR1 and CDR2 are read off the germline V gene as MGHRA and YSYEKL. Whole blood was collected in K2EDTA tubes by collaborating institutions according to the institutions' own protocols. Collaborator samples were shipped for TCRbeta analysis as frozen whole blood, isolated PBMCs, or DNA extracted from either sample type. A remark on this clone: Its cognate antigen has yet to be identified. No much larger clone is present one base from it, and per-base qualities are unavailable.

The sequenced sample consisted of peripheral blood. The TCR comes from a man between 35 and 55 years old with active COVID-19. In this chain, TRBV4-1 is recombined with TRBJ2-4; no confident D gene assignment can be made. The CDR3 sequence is CASSQVISGIAKNIQYF. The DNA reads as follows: TGCGCCAGCAGCCAAGTGATCAGTGGCATAGCCAAAAACATTCAGTACTTC.